One sample yielded the 8 T cell receptor beta chains listed below, sequenced in a study of blood T cells in healthy people across ages. Primed by a sample-barcoded 5' primer and a J-beta primer mix, a second PCR proceeded for roughly 6 to 12 cycles. TCRdb itself ran the 5' RACE reads through MiXCR, one entry per CDR3 protein. The table includes approximately 780,000 distinct CDR3 sequences, more than 25% detected once. These data also formed part of another study, on T cells of mothers and their children.

Sequencing was performed on blood. The receptors derive from a boy younger than 18 in good health.

J is TRBJ1-4 and V is TRBV10-3; D call uncertain. The CDR3 has 14 residues. Per the germline V gene, CDR1 is ENHRY and CDR2 is SYGVKD. The ends were cut back, 0 bases at V and 7 bases at J, with 9 bases in the middle. The CDR3 DNA sequence: TGTGCCATCAGTGAGTCGGTGACACCTGAAAAACTGTTTTTT. It yields the protein CAISESVTPEKLFF.

V is TRBV7-3 and J is TRBJ2-2, with no clear D. Germline lookup yields CDR1 SGHTA and CDR2 FQGTGA. This CDR3 is built from 14 residues. With 5 bases removed from V and 2 bases from J, the gap between germline ends came to 9 bases. CDR3 sequence reads: CASSPDLNTGELFF. CDR3 coding DNA: TGTGCCAGCAGCCCAGACCTAAACACCGGGGAGCTGTTTTTT.

This clonotype was seen only a few times. The rearrangement uses TRBV7-9 and TRBJ2-7; 15 bases line up with TRBD2. Per the germline V gene, CDR1 is SEHNR and CDR2 is FQNEAQ (reference sequence). The CDR3 consists of 15 residues. The J segment lost 6 bases and the V segment lost 5 bases, leaving 5 bases of the junction unmatched. The CDR3 DNA sequence: TGTGCCAGCAGCCAACCGGGACTAGCGGGGGGCGAGCAGTACTTC. It yields the protein CASSQPGLAGGEQYF.

This clonotype showed up just a few times. The rearrangement uses TRBV20-1 and TRBJ1-2; D is possibly TRBD1 (6 bases). From germline, CDR1 is DFQATT and CDR2 SNEGSKA (reference sequence). The CDR3 spans 13 residues. Trimming removed 0 bases at V and 7 bases at J, with 12 bases between. The CDR3 reads CSARDWGAGGYTF. CDR3 DNA sequence: TGCAGTGCTAGAGATTGGGGGGCTGGTGGCTACACCTTC.

The table lists this clonotype with a few counts. The J gene is TRBJ1-2, the V gene TRBV6-1; weak D call: TRBD1 (6 bases). CDR3 length: 15 amino acids. The germline CDR1 and CDR2 sequences are MNHNS and SASEGT. Trimming pared 2 bases from V and 2 bases from J, leaving 12 bases between. The CDR3 here is CASSEQGTPNYGYTF. Written as DNA, the CDR3 is TGTGCCAGCAGTGAACAGGGGACCCCGAACTATGGCTACACCTTC.

This clonotype was picked up a small number of times. The chain combines TRBV4-1 with TRBJ2-5, with 8 nucleotides matching TRBD2. Judging by the DNA end, TRBJ2-1 fits better; the J call may be wrong. The CDR3 has 14 amino acids. The germline V gene has CDR1 MGHRA and CDR2 YSYEKL. Here the CDR3 DNA reads TGCGCCAGCAGCCGCCTCGGGGGGGCCGATGAGCAGTTCTTC. Protein sequence: CASSRLGGADEQFF.

This clonotype was recorded a few times. An end of the junction differs from the germline gene, which may be a read error. V and J are TRBV6-1 and TRBJ1-2; D remains ambiguous. The CDR3 length is 17 residues. CDR1 and CDR2 (germline): MNHNS, SASEGT. CDR3 DNA: TGTGCCAGCAGTGAATTTGAGGGATTCAGAGGAAACTATGGCTACGCCTTC. Its protein product is CASSEFEGFRGNYGYAF.

This clonotype was seen only a few times. V is TRBV20-1 and J is TRBJ2-7; the D gene is possibly TRBD2 (6 bases). V lost 4 bases and J lost 2, with 9 bases in between. This CDR3 region has 12 residues. Germline loops: CDR1 DFQATT, CDR2 SNEGSKA (reference sequence). CDR3 sequence reads: CSAMEGTYEQYF. CDR3 nucleotides: TGCAGTGCTATGGAGGGTACCTACGAGCAGTACTTC.